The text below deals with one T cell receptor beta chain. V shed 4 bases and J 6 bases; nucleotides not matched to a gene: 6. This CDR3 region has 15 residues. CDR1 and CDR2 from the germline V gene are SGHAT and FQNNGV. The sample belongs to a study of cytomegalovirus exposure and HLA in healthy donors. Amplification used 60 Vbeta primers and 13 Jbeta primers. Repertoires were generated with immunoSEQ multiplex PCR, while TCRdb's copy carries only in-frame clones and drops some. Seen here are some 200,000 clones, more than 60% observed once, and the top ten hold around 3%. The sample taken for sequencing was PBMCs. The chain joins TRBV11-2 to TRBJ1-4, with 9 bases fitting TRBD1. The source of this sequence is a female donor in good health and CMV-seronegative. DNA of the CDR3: TGTGCCAGCAGCTGGAACAGGGGGCTGGATGAAAAACTGTTTTTT. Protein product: CASSWNRGLDEKLFF.